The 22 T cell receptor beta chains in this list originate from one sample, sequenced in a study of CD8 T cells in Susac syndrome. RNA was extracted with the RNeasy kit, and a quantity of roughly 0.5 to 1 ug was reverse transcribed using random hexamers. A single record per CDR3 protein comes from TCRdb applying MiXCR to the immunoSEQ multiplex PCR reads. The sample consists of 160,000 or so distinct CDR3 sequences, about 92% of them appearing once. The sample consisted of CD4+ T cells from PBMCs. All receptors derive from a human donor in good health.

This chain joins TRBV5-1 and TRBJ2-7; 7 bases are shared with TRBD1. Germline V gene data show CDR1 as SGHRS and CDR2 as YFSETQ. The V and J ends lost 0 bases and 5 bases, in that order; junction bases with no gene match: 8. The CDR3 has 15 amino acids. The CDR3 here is CASSLAWITGDEQYF. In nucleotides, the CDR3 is TGCGCCAGCAGCTTGGCCTGGATTACAGGGGACGAGCAGTACTTC. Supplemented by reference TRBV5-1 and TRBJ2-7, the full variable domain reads KAGVTQTPRYLIKTRGQQVTLSCSPISGHRSVSWYQQTPGQGLQFLFEYFSETQRNKGNFPGRFSGRQFSNSRSEMNVSTLELGDSALYLCASSLAWITGDEQYFGPGTRLTVT.

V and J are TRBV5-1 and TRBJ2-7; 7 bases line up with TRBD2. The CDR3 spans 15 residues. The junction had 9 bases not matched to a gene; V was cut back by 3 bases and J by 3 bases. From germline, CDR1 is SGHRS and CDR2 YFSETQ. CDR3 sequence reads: CASSSGRGGVYEQYF. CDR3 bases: TGCGCCAGCAGCTCCGGGCGGGGAGGGGTCTACGAGCAGTACTTC.

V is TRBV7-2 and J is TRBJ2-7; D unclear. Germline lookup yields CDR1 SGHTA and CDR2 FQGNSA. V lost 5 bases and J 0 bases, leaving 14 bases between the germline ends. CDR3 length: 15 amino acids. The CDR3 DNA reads TGTGCCAGCAGCACCCCGCTACTCCACTCCTACGAGCAGTACTTC. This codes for CASSTPLLHSYEQYF.

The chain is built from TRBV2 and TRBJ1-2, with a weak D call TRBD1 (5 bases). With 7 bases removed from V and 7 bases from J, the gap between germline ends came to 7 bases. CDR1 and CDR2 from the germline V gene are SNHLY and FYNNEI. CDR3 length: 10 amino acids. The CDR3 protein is CASNGGGYTF. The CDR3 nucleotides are TGTGCCAGCAACGGGGGTGGCTACACCTTC.

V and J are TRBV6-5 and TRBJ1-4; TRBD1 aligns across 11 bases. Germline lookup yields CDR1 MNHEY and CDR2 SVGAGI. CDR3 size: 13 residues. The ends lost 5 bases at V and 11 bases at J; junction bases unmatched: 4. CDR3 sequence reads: CASSPGTGGKLFF. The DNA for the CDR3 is TGTGCCAGCAGTCCCGGGACAGGGGGTAAACTGTTTTTT.

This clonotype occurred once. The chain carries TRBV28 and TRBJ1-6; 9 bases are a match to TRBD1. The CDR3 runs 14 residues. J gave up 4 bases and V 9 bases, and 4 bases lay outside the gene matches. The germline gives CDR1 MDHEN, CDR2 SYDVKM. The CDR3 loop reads CASLQGAYNSPLHF. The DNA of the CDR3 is TGTGCCAGTCTACAGGGGGCATATAATTCACCCCTCCACTTT.

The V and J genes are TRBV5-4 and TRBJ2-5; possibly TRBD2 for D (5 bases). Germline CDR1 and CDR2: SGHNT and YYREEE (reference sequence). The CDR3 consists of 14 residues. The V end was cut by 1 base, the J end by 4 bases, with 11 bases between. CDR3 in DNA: TGTGCCAGCAGCTTGATGACTACACTAGAGACCCAGTACTTC. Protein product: CASSLMTTLETQYF.

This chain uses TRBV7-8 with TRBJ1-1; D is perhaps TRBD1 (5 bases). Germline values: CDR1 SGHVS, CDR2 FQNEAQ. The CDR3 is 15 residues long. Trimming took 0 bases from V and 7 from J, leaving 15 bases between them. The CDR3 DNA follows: TGTGCCAGCAGCTTAGCGGTCGGGGGGACGGTTGAAGCTTTCTTT. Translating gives CASSLAVGGTVEAFF.

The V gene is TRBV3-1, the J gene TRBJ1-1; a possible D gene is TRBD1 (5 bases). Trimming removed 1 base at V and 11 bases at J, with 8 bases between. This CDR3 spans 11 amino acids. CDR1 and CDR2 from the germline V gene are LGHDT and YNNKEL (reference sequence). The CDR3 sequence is CASSQARAAFF. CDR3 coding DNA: TGTGCCAGCAGCCAAGCCAGGGCGGCTTTCTTT.

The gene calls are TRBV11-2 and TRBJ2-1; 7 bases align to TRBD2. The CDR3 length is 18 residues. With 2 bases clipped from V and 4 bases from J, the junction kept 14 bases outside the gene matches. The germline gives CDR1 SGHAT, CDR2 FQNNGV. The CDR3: CASSLSLTGGTTYNEQFF. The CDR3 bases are TGTGCCAGCAGCTTATCATTAACGGGAGGCACTACTTACAATGAGCAGTTCTTC.

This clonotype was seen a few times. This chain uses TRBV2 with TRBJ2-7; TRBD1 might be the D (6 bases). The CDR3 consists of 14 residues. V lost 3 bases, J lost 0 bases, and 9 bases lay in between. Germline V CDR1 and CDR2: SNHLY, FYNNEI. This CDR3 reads CASSDQGTSYEQYF. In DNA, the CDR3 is TGTGCCAGCAGTGACCAGGGGACCTCCTACGAGCAGTACTTC.

The CDR3 loop reads CSAPGSSGYNEQFF. CDR3 bases: TGCAGTGCCCCTGGATCTAGCGGGTACAATGAGCAGTTCTTC. This chain links TRBV20-1 with TRBJ2-1; the match to TRBD2 covers 8 bases. The CDR3 runs 14 residues. Germline trimming cut 6 bases from V and 4 bases from J; bases unmatched to any gene: 8. Germline assignment: CDR1 DFQATT and CDR2 SNEGSKA (reference sequence).

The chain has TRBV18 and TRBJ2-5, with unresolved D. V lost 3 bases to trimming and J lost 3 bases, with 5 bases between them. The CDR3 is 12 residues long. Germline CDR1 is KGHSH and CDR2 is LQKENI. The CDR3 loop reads CASSPDEETQYF. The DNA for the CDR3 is TGTGCCAGCTCACCGGACGAAGAGACCCAGTACTTC.

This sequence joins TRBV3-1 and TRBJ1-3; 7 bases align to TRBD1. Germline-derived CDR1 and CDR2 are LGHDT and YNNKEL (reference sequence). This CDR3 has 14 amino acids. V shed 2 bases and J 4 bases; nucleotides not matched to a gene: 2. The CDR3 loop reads CASSQPGQGNTIYF. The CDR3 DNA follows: TGTGCCAGCAGCCAACCGGGACAGGGAAACACCATATATTTT.

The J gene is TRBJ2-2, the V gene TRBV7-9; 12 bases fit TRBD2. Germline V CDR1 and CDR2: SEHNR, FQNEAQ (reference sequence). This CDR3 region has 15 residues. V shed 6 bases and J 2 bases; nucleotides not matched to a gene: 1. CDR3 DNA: TGTGCCAGCAGGACTAGCGGGAGTAACACCGGGGAGCTGTTTTTT. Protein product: CASRTSGSNTGELFF.

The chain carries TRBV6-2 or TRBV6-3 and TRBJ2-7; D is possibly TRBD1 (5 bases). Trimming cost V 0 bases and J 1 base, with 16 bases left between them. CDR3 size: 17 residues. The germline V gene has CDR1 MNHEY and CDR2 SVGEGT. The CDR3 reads CASSYSRQGYSSYEQYF. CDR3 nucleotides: TGTGCCAGCAGTTACTCGAGGCAGGGCTATTCTTCCTACGAGCAGTACTTC.

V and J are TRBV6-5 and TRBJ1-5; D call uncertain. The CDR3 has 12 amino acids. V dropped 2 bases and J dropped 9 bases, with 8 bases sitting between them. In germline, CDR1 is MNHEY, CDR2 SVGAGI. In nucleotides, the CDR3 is TGTGCCAGCAGTTACCCACGTGGGCCCCAGCATTTT. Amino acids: CASSYPRGPQHF.

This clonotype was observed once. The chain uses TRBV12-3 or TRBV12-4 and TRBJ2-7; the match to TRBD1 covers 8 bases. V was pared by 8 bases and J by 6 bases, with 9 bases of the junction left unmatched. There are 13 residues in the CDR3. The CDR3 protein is CASADRVQGEQYF. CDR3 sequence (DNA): TGTGCCAGCGCGGACAGGGTGCAGGGCGAGCAGTACTTC.

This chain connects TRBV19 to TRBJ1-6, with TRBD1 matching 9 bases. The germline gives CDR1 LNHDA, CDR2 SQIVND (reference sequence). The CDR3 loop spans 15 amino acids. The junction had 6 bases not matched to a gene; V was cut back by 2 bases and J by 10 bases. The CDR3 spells CASSIQGQGASPLHF. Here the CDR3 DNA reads TGTGCCAGTAGTATACAGGGACAGGGCGCGTCACCCCTCCACTTT.

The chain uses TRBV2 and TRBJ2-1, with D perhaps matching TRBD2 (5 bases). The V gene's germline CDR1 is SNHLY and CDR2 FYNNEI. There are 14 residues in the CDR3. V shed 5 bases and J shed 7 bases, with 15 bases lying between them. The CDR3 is CASSQLSRGNEQFF. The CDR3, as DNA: TGTGCCAGCAGTCAGCTGAGCCGGGGTAATGAGCAGTTCTTC.

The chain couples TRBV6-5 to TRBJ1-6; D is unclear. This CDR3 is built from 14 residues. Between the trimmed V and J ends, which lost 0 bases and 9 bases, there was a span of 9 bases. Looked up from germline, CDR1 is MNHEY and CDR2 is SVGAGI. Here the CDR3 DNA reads TGTGCCAGCAGTTACTCGAGGAGTTTTTCACCCCTCCACTTT. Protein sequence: CASSYSRSFSPLHF.

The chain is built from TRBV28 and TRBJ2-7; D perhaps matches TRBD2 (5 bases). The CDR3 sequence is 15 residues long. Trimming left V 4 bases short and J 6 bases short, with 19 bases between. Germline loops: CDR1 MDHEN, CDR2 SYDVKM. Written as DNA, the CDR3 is TGTGCCAGCAGTTCCCCAAGCGGCAGCCGACCCGAGCAGTACTTC. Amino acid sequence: CASSSPSGSRPEQYF.